This TCR beta chain originates from a study of T cells in Graves' hyperthyroidism and ophthalmopathy. Turning to this clonotype: The target antigen is unknown. Because the CDR3's place on the DNA is in doubt, the DNA is left out and the CDR3 is given as listed by TCRdb.

Exclusion followed for patients with uncontrolled infection, other autoimmune disease, pregnancy or lactation. Germline V gene sequence: CDR1 MGHRA, CDR2 YSYEKL. The length of the CDR3 is 16 amino acids, counting both ends. General observations from the study: Ophthalmopathy was told apart from stable hyperthyroidism by a 13 V-J model.

RNA transcripts gave rise to amplified TCR beta CDR3 regions. During a first-round RT-PCR of the TCR CDR3, the HTBI primer set was used. TCRdb ran MiXCR on the multiplex PCR reads and lists one entry per CDR3 protein. The sample lists fewer than 750,000 distinct CDR3 sequences, roughly 15% occurring once. Material for sequencing was blood. This chain uses TRBV4-1 with TRBJ1-1. The receptor was isolated from a woman in her thirties or forties with Graves' ophthalmopathy. CDR3: CASSPHFGPGGIEAFF.